This record looks at one T cell receptor beta chain sequence and its context. Its antigen is unknown. Within one base of it there is no much larger clone, and no base qualities were kept. Participants in the prospective study were aged about 18 to 95 years, lived in 24 United States geographic areas, and enrolled through a virtual design. In the prospective study, participants were assigned to cohorts based on the clinical history participants reported in a screening survey and a study questionnaire. Recovered participants in ImmuneRACE Cohort 3 were defined by two consecutive negative NP/OP PCR tests, clearance by a healthcare professional, or resolution of symptoms. Each participant in the prospective study had whole blood, serum and a nasopharyngeal or oropharyngeal swab collected by mobile phlebotomists. Participants in the prospective study had the option to provide additional blood draws and questionnaires over a 2-month period. Blood samples from the prospective study were shipped frozen or at room temperature prior to DNA extraction.

TCRbeta CDR3 regions were amplified from genomic DNA by means of the immunoSEQ Assay, a bias-controlled multiplex PCR. Concerning the study's data processing: Within the assay, amplification of reference gene primers was used to estimate how many nucleated cells each sample contained. To quantify the absolute abundance of each unique TCRbeta CDR3 rearrangement, sequence reads were collapsed and filtered. For each sample, productive Simpson clonality was calculated as the square root of Simpson's diversity index across productive rearrangements. Held by TCRdb, this immuneACCESS table contains in-frame sequences only and omits some clones. Under half of the omission traces to an unresolved V gene where checked; the cause of the rest is unknown. That table supplies the V and J calls and clone size; D and trimming were determined from the DNA. A total of hundreds of thousands of clones appear in this sample, 88% of them only once. Approximately 8% of the sample is in the top ten clones.

This record belongs to a study of blood T cell repertoires in COVID-19 (dated by TCRdb to 2020 to 2021). For the wider study: Samples from collaborators originated in the United States, Italy and Spain and spanned both the acute and convalescent phases of COVID-19. The sample metadata nearly always contained a de-identified subject ID, COVID-19 status, age in years and sex. The material from the prospective study consisted of cDNA or gDNA derived from T cells, B-cell-depleted T cells, or PBMCs. The samples were drawn from the first 160 participants of the ongoing ImmuneRACE study and from 1,254 subjects provided by 6 global collaborators. The repertoires were released in a freely available public database intended as a resource for research on the immune response to SARS-CoV-2. Where available, HLA class I and class II types were obtained from metadata supplied by the sample provider rather than from assay-based typing. Deeply sampled blood TCRbeta repertoires from subjects exposed to, actively infected with, or recovered from COVID-19 were included in the dataset.

Beyond this particular receptor, the publication reports: The quantity of clinical and demographic metadata differed by source and by participant and was supplied without curation.

The CDR3 covers 15 residues, taking in both the cysteine and the phenylalanine. Solely the CDR3 DNA is kept, with 45 bases framed from the first base. Cut back by 3 bases and 4 bases, the V and J ends lie 10 bases apart. The germline V gene yields MDHEN for CDR1 and SYDVKM for CDR2. This TCR was sampled from a woman between 55 and 75 years old who had recovered from COVID-19. The chain uses TRBV28 and TRBJ1-6; the D gene is possibly TRBD1, with 5 bases matching. Sequencing input: PBMCs or T cells enriched from blood (not recorded which). The CDR3 protein sequence reads: CASSFRGIYNSPLHF. The DNA is TGTGCCAGCAGTTTCCGGGGGATTTATAATTCACCCCTCCACTTT.